This TCR beta chain is drawn from a study of cytomegalovirus exposure and HLA in healthy donors. Overall study: Of 300 to 450 genotyped donors, more than 70% clustered with self-reported Caucasian donors. Findings of the study overall: The authors reported that TCR beta sequences could predict HLA-A and HLA-B alleles. These predictions were accurate for most subjects in the first cohort.

Both 60 Vbeta primers and 13 Jbeta primers went into the PCR. Produced via immunoSEQ multiplex PCR; TCRdb's table is partial and in-frame only. Of approximately 110,000 clones listed, roughly 68% are singletons. CDR1 and CDR2 (germline): GTSNPN, SVGIG (reference sequence). CDR3 size: 13 residues. The V and J ends lost 5 bases and 6 bases respectively, with 16 bases between them. A word on this clone: Its antigen is still unknown.

This clonotype was sampled from a woman between 50 and 59 years old in good health and CMV-seropositive. The chain uses TRBV30 and TRBJ1-2, with a possible D match to TRBD1 (6 bases). Sequencing used PBMCs. The CDR3 DNA sequence: TGTGCCTGGGGGTTCACAGGGTATAATGGCTACACCTTC. Its protein is CAWGFTGYNGYTF.